These T cell receptor beta chains were read from a single sample in a study of shared clonotypes between healthy human individuals. Libraries were prepared by immunoSEQ multiplex PCR; TCRdb keeps only in-frame clonotypes and omits some of them. The sample lists some 2,400,000 clones, around 95% seen once, with roughly 0.13% in the top ten. Material for sequencing was naive CD4+ T cells sorted from blood. The receptors derive from a man aged 18 to 29 in good health. Each CDR3 is given with its conserved first and last residue.

J | V | CDR3
TRBJ1-5 | TRBV10-3 | CAISESNTGPQHF
TRBJ2-7 | TRBV7-2 | CASSLGPIYEQYF
TRBJ2-6 | TRBV5-6 | CASSLGQPGANVLTF
TRBJ2-5 | TRBV2 | CASSEATGRETQYF
TRBJ2-7 | TRBV5-1 | CASSLEVTSSYEQYF
TRBJ2-2 | TRBV6-5 | CASSYFGRTGELFF
TRBJ1-4 | TRBV7-9 | CASSPSGSRDFATNEKLFF
TRBJ1-2 | TRBV28 | CASSMAGGQGALGYTF
TRBJ1-2 | TRBV18 | CASSPPTGNYGYTF
TRBJ2-7 | TRBV7-2 | CASSAGRVSYEQYF
TRBJ2-7 | TRBV7-9 | CASSLVGDLYEQYF
TRBJ1-2 | TRBV14 | CASSRYQPHGYTF
TRBJ1-5 | TRBV28 | CASSTPAIRQPQHF
TRBJ1-2 | TRBV6-1 | CASSEGTGATGYTF
TRBJ2-3 | TRBV18 | CASSPQGTVNTQYF
TRBJ1-1 | TRBV6-1 | CASSENWGANTEAFF
TRBJ2-2 | TRBV2 | CASTRQGAGAGELFF
TRBJ2-3 | TRBV10-3 | CATGSAGSSDTQYF
TRBJ1-4 | TRBV10-3 | CAIRQGGDNEKLFF
TRBJ1-1 | TRBV2 | CASRTVGNTEAFF
TRBJ2-1 | TRBV6-1 | CASKGLAGRDEQFF
TRBJ1-2 | TRBV19 | CASSITPRQDVNYGYTF